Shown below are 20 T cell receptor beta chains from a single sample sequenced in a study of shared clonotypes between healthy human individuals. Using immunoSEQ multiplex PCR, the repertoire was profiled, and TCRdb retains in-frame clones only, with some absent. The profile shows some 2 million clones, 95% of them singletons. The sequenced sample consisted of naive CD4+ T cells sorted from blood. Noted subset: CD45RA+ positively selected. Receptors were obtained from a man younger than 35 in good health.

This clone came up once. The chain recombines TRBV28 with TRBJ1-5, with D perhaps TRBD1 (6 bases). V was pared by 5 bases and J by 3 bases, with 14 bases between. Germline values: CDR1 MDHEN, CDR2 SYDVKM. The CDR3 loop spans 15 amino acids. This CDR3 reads CASSLTRGNNQPQHF. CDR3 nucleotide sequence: TGTGCCAGCAGTCTAACGAGGGGGAACAATCAGCCCCAGCATTTT.

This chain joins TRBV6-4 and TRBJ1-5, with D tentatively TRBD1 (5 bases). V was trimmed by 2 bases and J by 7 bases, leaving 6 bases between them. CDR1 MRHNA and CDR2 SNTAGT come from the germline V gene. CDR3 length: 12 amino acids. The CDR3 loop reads CASSDRDQPQHF. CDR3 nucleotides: TGTGCCAGCAGTGACAGGGACCAGCCCCAGCATTTT.

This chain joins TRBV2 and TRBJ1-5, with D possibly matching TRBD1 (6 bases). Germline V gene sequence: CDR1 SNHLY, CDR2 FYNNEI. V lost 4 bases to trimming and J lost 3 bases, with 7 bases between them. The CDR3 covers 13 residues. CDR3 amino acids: CASSAGANQPQHF. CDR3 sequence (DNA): TGTGCCAGCAGTGCAGGGGCCAATCAGCCCCAGCATTTT.

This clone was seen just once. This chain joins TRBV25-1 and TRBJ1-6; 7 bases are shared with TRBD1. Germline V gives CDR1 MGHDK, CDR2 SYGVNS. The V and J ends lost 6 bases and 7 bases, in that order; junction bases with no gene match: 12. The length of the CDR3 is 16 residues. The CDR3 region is CASSREGRGENSPLHF. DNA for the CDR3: TGTGCCAGCAGCCGCGAGGGCAGGGGGGAAAATTCACCCCTCCACTTT.

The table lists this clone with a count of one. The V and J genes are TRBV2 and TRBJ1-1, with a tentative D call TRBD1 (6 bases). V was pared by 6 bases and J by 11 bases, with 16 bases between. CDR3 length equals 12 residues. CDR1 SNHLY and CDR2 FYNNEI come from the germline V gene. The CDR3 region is CASRRDKRVAFF. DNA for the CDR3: TGTGCCAGCAGACGGGACAAGCGGGTGGCTTTCTTT.

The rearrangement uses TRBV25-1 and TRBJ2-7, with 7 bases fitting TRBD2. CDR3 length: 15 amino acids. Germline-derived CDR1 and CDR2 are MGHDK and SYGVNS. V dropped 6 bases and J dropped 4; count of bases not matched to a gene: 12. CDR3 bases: TGTGCCAGCAGGCCCCAGAACCCGCGGGAGTACGAGCAGTACTTC. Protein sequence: CASRPQNPREYEQYF.

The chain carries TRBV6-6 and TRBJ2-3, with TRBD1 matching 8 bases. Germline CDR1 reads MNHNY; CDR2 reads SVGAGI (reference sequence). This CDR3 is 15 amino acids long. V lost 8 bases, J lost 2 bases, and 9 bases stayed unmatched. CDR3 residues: CASRLSQGATDTQYF. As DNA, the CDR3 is TGTGCCAGCCGGTTAAGTCAGGGGGCCACAGATACGCAGTATTTT.

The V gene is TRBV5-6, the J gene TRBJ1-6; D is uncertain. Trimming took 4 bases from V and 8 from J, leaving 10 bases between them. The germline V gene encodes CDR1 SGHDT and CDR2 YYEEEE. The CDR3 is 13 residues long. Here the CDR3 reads CASSVFTYSPLHF. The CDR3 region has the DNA TGTGCCAGCAGCGTTTTCACCTATTCACCCCTCCACTTT.

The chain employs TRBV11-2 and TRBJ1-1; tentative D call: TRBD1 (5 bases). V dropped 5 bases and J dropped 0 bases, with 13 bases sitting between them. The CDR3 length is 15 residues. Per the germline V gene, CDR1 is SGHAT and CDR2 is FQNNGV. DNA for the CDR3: TGTGCCAGCAGCCACGGGGGACGCTTGAACACTGAAGCTTTCTTT. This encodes CASSHGGRLNTEAFF.

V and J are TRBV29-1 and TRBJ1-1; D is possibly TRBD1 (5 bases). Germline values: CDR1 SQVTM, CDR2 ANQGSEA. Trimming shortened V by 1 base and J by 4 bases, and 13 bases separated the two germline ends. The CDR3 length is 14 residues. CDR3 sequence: CSVEVRGMSTEAFF. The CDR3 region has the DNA TGCAGCGTTGAAGTAAGGGGAATGAGCACTGAAGCTTTCTTT.

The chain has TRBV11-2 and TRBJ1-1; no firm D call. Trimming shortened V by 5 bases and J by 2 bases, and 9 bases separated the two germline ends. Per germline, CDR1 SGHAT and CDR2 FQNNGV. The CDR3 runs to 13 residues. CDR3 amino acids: CASSPQHNTEAFF. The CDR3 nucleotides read TGTGCCAGCAGCCCACAACACAACACTGAAGCTTTCTTT. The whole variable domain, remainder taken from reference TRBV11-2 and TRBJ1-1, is EAGVAQSPRYKIIEKRQSVAFWCNPISGHATLYWYQQILGQGPKLLIQFQNNGVVDDSQLPKDRFSAERLKGVDSTLKIQPAKLEDSAVYLCASSPQHNTEAFFGQGTRLTVV.

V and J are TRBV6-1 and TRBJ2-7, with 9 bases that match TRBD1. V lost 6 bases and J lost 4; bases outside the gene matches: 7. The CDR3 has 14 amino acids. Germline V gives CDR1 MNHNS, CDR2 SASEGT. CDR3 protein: CASSRGQGLYEQYF. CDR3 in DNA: TGTGCCAGCAGCCGGGGACAGGGTCTTTACGAGCAGTACTTC.

The CDR3 loop is CASSLGRISSYEQYF. In nucleotides, the CDR3 is TGTGCCAGCAGCTTGGGACGAATTAGCTCCTACGAGCAGTACTTC. The chain has TRBV7-2 and TRBJ2-7, with D perhaps assigned TRBD1 or TRBD2 (5 bases each). V was shortened by 3 bases and J by 0 bases, with 12 bases between the two germline ends. Germline V gene data show CDR1 as SGHTA and CDR2 as FQGNSA. This CDR3 has 15 amino acids.

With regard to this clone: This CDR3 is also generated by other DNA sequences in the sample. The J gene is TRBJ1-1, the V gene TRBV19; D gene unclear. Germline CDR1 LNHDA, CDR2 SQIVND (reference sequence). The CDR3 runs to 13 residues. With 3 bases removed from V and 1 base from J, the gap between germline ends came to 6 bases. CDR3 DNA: TGTGCCAGTAGTATCGGCGCGAACACTGAAGCTTTCTTT. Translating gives CASSIGANTEAFF.

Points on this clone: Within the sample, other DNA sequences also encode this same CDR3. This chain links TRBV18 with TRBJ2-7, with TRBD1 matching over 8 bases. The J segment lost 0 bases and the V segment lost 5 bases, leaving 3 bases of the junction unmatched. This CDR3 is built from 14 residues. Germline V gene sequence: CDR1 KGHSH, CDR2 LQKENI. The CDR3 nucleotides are TGTGCCAGCTCAAGAGACAGGGGCTCCTACGAGCAGTACTTC. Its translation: CASSRDRGSYEQYF.

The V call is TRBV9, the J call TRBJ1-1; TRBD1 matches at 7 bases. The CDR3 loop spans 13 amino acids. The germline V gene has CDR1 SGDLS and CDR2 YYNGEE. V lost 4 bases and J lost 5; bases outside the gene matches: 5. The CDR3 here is CASSTRQGTEAFF. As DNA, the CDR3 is TGTGCCAGCAGCACTCGACAGGGTACTGAAGCTTTCTTT.

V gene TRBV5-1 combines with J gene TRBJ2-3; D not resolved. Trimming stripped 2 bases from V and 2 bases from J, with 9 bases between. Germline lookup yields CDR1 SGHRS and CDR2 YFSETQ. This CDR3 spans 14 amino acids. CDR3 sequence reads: CASSLTTSTDTQYF. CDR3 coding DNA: TGCGCCAGCAGCTTAACAACGTCCACAGATACGCAGTATTTT.

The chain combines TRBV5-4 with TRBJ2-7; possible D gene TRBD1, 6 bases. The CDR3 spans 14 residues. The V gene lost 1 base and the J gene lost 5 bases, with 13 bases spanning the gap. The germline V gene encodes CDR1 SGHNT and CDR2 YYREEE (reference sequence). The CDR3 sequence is CASSLKSAGDEQYF. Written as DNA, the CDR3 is TGTGCCAGCAGCTTGAAGTCTGCAGGGGACGAGCAGTACTTC. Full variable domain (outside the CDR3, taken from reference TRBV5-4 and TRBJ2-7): ETGVTQSPTHLIKTRGQQVTLRCSSQSGHNTVSWYQQALGQGPQFIFQYYREEENGRGNFPPRFSGLQFPNYSSELNVNALELDDSALYLCASSLKSAGDEQYFGPGTRLTVT.

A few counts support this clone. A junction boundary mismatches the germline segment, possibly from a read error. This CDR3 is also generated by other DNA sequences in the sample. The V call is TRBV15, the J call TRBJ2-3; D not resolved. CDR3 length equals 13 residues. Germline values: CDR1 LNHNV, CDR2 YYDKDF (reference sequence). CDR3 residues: CATSRDPSVHPYF. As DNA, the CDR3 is TGCGCCACCAGCAGAGATCCGAGCGTACATCCGTATTTT.

The DNA of the CDR3 is TGTGCCAGCAGGAAGTTCTTTATTCATGGCTACACCTTC. The encoded protein is CASRKFFIHGYTF. V is TRBV6-5 and J is TRBJ1-2, with D unresolved. From germline, CDR1 is MNHEY and CDR2 SVGAGI. The CDR3 runs 13 residues. Trimming shortened V by 6 bases and J by 6 bases, and 14 bases separated the two germline ends.